This T cell receptor beta chain was recorded in a study of cytomegalovirus exposure and HLA in healthy donors. In the study overall: About 200 million T cells yielded approximately 110 million unique TCR beta sequences in earlier analysis. About 85 million unique TCRs from HLA-typed donors were held in an early release of data. Study observations and caveats: For TCR beta chains, V- and J-gene trimming was later linked to a missense DCLRE1C variant.

V lost 7 bases and J lost 9, with 10 bases in between. The CDR3 is made up of 12 amino acids. Germline lookup yields CDR1 MNHNS and CDR2 SASEGT. As regards this clone: Its target is unknown.

The PCR ran on 60 Vbeta and 13 Jbeta primers. Generated by immunoSEQ multiplex PCR, the TCRdb table keeps only in-frame clones and is missing some. Of some 190,000 clones in the sample, around 87% were seen once. The source material was PBMCs. This TCR came from a boy between 2 and 10 years old in good health and CMV-seronegative. The chain is built from TRBV6-1 and TRBJ1-6; unclear D gene. The DNA of the CDR3 is TGTGCCAGCACCCCATTGAGTTCACCCCTCCACTTT. Its translation: CASTPLSSPLHF.